This T cell receptor (beta chain) was identified in a study of T cells in Graves' hyperthyroidism and ophthalmopathy. Study summary: Peripheral blood was drawn at first diagnosis, prior to all treatment. Study conclusions and caveats: Clonotypes that were expanded in thyroid above 0.001 mostly appeared in blood too. With a median lead of roughly 6.8 months before onset, the model predicted ophthalmopathy. Stable hyperthyroidism was separated from ophthalmopathy by a model based on 13 V-J features.

Germline CDR1 and CDR2: SGDLS and YYNGEE. The CDR3 is 16 residues long. V shed 4 bases, J shed 1 base, and the junction held 5 bases outside the gene matches. As concerns this clonotype: What it recognizes is unknown.

Amplification of TCR beta CDR3 regions used RNA as the template. With the HTBI primer set, the TCR CDR3 went through a first round of RT-PCR. In TCRdb, the multiplex PCR reads were re-called with MiXCR into one record per CDR3 protein. Seen here are about 50,000 distinct CDR3 sequences, around 50% observed once, and the top ten hold 9.5% to 15%. V gene TRBV9 combines with J gene TRBJ2-5; TRBD1 agrees at 12 bases. This clonotype originated in a woman under 40 with Graves' ophthalmopathy. The sample comprised blood. The CDR3 sequence is CASSLGTGGGQETQYF. The CDR3, as DNA: TGTGCCAGCAGCTTAGGGACAGGGGGCGGCCAAGAGACCCAGTACTTC.